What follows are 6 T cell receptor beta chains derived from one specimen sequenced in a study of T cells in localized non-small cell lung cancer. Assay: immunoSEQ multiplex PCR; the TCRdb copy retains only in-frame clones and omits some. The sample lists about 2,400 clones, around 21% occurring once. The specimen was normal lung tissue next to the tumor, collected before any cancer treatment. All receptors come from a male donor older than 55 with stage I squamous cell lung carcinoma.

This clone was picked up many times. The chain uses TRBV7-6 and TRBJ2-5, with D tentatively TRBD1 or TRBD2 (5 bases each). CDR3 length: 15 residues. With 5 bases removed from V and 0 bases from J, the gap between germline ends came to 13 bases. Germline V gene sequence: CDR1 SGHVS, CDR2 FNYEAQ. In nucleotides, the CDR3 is TGTGCCAGCAGCGAGGGGCTCGGGGACCAAGAGACCCAGTACTTC. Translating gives CASSEGLGDQETQYF. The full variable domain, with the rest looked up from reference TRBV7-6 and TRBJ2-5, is GAGVSQSPRYKVTKRGQDVALRCDPISGHVSLYWYRQALGQGPEFLTYFNYEAQQDKSGLPNDRFSAERPEGSISTLTIQRTEQRDSAMYRCASSEGLGDQETQYFGPGTRLLVL.

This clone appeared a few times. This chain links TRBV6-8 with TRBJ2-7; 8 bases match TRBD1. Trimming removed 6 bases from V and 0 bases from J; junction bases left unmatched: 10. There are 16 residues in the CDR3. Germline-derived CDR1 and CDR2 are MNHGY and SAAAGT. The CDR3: CASSYEGQANSYEQYF. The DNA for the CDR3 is TGTGCCAGCAGCTACGAGGGACAGGCAAACTCCTACGAGCAGTACTTC.

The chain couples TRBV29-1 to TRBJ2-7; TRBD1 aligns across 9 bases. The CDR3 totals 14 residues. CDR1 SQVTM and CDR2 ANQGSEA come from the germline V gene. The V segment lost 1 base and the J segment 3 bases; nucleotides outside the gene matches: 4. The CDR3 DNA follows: TGCAGCGTTGAAGGGACAGGGGCGCTCTACGAGCAGTACTTC. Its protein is CSVEGTGALYEQYF.

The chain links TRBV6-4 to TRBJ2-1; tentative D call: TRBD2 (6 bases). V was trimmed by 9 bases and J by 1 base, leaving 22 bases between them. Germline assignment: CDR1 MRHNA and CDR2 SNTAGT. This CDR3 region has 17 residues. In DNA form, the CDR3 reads TGTGCCAGTCCCGTGGGAGAGCGACTAGGGTCCTACAATGAGCAGTTCTTC. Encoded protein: CASPVGERLGSYNEQFF.

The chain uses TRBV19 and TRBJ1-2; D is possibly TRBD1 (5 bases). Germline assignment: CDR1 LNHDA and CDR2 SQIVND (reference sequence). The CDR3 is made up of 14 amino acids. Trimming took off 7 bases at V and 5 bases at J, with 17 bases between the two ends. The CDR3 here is CASTKSGTTYGYTF. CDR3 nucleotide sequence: TGTGCCAGTACCAAATCAGGGACTACTTATGGCTACACCTTC.

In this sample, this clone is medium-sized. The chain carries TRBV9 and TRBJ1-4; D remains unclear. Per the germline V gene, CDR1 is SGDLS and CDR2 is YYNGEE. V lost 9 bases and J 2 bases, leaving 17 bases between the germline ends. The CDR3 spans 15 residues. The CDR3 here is CATGVLVNTNEKLFF. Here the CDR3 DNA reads TGTGCCACCGGGGTCCTGGTTAATACTAATGAAAAACTGTTTTTT.